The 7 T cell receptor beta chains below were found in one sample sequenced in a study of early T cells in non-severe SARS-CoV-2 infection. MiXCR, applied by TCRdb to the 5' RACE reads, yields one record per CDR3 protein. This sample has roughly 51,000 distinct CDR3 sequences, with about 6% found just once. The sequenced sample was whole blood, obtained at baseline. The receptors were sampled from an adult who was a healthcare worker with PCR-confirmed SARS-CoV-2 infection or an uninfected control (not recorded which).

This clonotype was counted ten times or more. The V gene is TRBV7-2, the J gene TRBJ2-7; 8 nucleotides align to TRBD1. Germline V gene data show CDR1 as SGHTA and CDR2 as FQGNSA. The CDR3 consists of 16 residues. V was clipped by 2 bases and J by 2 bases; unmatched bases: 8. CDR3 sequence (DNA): TGTGCCAGCAGCTTAAGGTGGGACAGGATGGCCTACGAGCAGTACTTC. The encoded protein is CASSLRWDRMAYEQYF.

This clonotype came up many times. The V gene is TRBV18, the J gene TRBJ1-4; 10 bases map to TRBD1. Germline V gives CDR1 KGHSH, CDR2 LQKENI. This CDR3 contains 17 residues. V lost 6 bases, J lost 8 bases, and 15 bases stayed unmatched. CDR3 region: CASSLPGQGPLGEKLFF. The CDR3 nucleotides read TGTGCCAGCTCTCTACCGGGACAGGGGCCCTTGGGCGAAAAACTGTTTTTT.

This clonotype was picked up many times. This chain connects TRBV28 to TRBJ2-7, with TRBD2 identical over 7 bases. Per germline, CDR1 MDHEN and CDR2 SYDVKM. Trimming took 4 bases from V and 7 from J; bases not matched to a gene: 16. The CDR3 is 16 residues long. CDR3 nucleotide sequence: TGTGCCAGCAGTTCGGGGGGTAAGCACCGCTCGGGGGAGCAGTACTTC. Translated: CASSSGGKHRSGEQYF.

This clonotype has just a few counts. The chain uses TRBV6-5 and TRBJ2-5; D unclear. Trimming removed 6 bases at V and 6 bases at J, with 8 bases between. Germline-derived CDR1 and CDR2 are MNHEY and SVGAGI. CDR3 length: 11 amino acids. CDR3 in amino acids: CASRERQTQYF. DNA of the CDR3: TGTGCCAGCAGGGAGAGACAGACCCAGTACTTC.

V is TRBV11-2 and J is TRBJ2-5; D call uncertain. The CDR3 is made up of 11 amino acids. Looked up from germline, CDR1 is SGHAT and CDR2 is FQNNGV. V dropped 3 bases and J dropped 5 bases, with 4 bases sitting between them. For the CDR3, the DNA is TGTGCCAGCAGCTTGACGGAGACCCAGTACTTC. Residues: CASSLTETQYF. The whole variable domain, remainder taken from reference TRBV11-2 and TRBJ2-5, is EAGVAQSPRYKIIEKRQSVAFWCNPISGHATLYWYQQILGQGPKLLIQFQNNGVVDDSQLPKDRFSAERLKGVDSTLKIQPAKLEDSAVYLCASSLTETQYFGPGTRLLVL.

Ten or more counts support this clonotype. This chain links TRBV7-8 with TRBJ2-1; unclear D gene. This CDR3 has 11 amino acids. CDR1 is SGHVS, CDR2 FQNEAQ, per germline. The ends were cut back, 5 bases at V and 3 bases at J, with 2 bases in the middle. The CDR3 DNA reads TGTGCCAGCAGCATCTACAATGAGCAGTTCTTC. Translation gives CASSIYNEQFF.

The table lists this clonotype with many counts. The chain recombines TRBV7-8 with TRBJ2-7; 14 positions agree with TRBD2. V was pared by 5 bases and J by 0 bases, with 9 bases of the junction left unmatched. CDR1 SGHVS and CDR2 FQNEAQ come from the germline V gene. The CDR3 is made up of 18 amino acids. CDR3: CASSQTGLAGVSSYEQYF. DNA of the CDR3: TGTGCCAGCAGCCAGACGGGACTAGCGGGGGTCAGCTCCTACGAGCAGTACTTC.